The 23 T cell receptor beta chains listed next were all sequenced from one sample in a study of cytomegalovirus exposure and HLA in healthy donors. The primer mix had 60 Vbeta and 13 Jbeta primers. Assay: immunoSEQ multiplex PCR; the TCRdb copy retains only in-frame clones and omits some. The table has 90,000 to 100,000 clones, 76% seen once; the top ten hold 1.5% to 2.5%. The specimen sequenced was PBMCs. All receptors derive from a man aged 35 to 55 in good health and CMV-seronegative.

The CDR3 bases are TGTGCCAGCAGTGAACCGGGACTTAGTAGGGATACGCAGTATTTT. Translated: CASSEPGLSRDTQYF. The chain recombines TRBV25-1 with TRBJ2-3; a possible D gene is TRBD2 (6 bases). This CDR3 comprises 15 residues. V was clipped by 2 bases and J by 6 bases, with 15 bases between them. Germline CDR1 is MGHDK and CDR2 is SYGVNS.

This chain joins TRBV7-2 and TRBJ2-1, with TRBD1 as a possible D gene (6 bases). Trimming cost V 4 bases and J 4 bases, with 14 bases left between them. This CDR3 is built from 15 residues. In germline, CDR1 is SGHTA, CDR2 FQGNSA. CDR3 sequence reads: CASSSGRGSYNEQFF. CDR3 coding DNA: TGTGCCAGCAGCTCGGGCAGGGGTTCATACAATGAGCAGTTCTTC.

In this sample, this clone turned up once. The chain joins TRBV5-4 to TRBJ1-1; weak D call: TRBD1 (6 bases). The CDR3 sequence is 16 residues long. V lost 3 bases and J 0 bases, leaving 15 bases between the germline ends. Germline CDR1 SGHNT, CDR2 YYREEE (reference sequence). The CDR3 DNA sequence: TGTGCCAGCAGCTATGGAGTGCAGGGGATGAACACTGAAGCTTTCTTT. This sequence encodes CASSYGVQGMNTEAFF. The full variable domain, completed using reference TRBV5-4 and TRBJ1-1, is ETGVTQSPTHLIKTRGQQVTLRCSSQSGHNTVSWYQQALGQGPQFIFQYYREEENGRGNFPPRFSGLQFPNYSSELNVNALELDDSALYLCASSYGVQGMNTEAFFGQGTRLTVV.

V and J are TRBV15 and TRBJ2-3, with TRBD2 matching over 8 bases. Germline V CDR1 and CDR2: LNHNV, YYDKDF (reference sequence). Trimming cost V 11 bases and J 0 bases; bases outside gene matches: 10. The CDR3 has 15 residues. The CDR3 is CAVRPSGRSTDTQYF. CDR3 DNA: TGTGCCGTACGGCCTAGCGGGCGAAGCACAGATACGCAGTATTTT.

The chain employs TRBV28 and TRBJ2-2; 7 positions agree with TRBD2. J lost 1 base, V lost 7 bases, and 3 bases had no gene match. The CDR3 consists of 14 residues. Germline V CDR1 and CDR2: MDHEN, SYDVKM. CDR3 DNA: TGTGCCAGCATGCGCGGGGGGAACACCGGGGAGCTGTTTTTT. Translated: CASMRGGNTGELFF. Complete variable domain (other parts from reference TRBV28 and TRBJ2-2): DVKVTQSSRYLVKRTGEKVFLECVQDMDHENMFWYRQDPGLGLRLIYFSYDVKMKEKGDIPEGYSVSREKKERFSLILESASTNQTSMYLCASMRGGNTGELFFGEGSRLTVL.

The chain has TRBV4-1 and TRBJ2-1, with 10 bases that match TRBD2. Germline CDR1 and CDR2: MGHRA and YSYEKL. The trim removed 2 bases at V and 3 bases at J, leaving 10 bases unmatched. CDR3 length: 18 amino acids. For the CDR3, the DNA is TGCGCCAGCAGCCAACTGATGGGGTTAGCGGGGGGCTACAATGAGCAGTTCTTC. Encoded protein: CASSQLMGLAGGYNEQFF.

This chain links TRBV5-5 with TRBJ1-3, with a tentative D call TRBD1 (6 bases). V was trimmed by 1 base and J by 4 bases, leaving 12 bases between them. The CDR3 contains 15 residues. Germline CDR1 SGHKS, CDR2 YYEKEE (reference sequence). CDR3 sequence (DNA): TGTGCCAGCAGCTTGTATTGGGGGCAGGGAAACACCATATATTTT. It specifies CASSLYWGQGNTIYF.

The CDR3 region has the DNA TGCGCCAGCAGCTTGGCTGGCGGTTACCAAGAGACCCAGTACTTC. Its translation: CASSLAGGYQETQYF. This chain connects TRBV5-1 to TRBJ2-5; D is unresolved. The CDR3 has 15 residues. The ends were cut back, 0 bases at V and 0 bases at J, with 9 bases in the middle. Germline CDR1 and CDR2: SGHRS and YFSETQ.

This clone was seen more than once but under ten times. The chain employs TRBV5-3 and TRBJ2-1; TRBD2 aligns across 10 bases. TRBV5-3 is an open reading frame whose function is uncertain. The J segment lost 2 bases and the V segment lost 4 bases, leaving 12 bases of the junction unmatched. The length of the CDR3 is 18 residues. CDR3 sequence reads: CARSPPLAGANAYNEQFF. The CDR3 DNA sequence: TGTGCCAGAAGCCCTCCCCTAGCGGGAGCCAACGCCTACAATGAGCAGTTCTTC.

This chain links TRBV6-5 with TRBJ1-2; D is unclear. Germline V gives CDR1 MNHEY, CDR2 SVGAGI. The CDR3 is made up of 14 amino acids. The V gene lost 6 bases and the J gene lost 4 bases, with 15 bases spanning the gap. The CDR3 region is CASRSYSKTYGYTF. The CDR3 nucleotides read TGTGCCAGCAGGTCTTACTCGAAAACCTATGGCTACACCTTC.

V is TRBV4-3 and J is TRBJ1-5; D call uncertain. CDR3 length equals 16 residues. The germline V gene has CDR1 LGHNA and CDR2 YSLEER. V was clipped by 1 base and J by 0 bases, with 10 bases between them. The CDR3 DNA follows: TGCGCCAGCAGCCAAGGTCCCGCAGATAGCAATCAGCCCCAGCATTTT. This sequence encodes CASSQGPADSNQPQHF.

V and J are TRBV6-6 and TRBJ1-6; no clear D. CDR1 and CDR2 (germline): MNHNY, SVGAGI (reference sequence). The CDR3 extends over 14 amino acids. Trimming removed 7 bases from V and 4 bases from J, with 11 bases in between. CDR3 amino acids: CASTIIAYNSPLHF. CDR3 coding DNA: TGTGCCAGCACTATAATAGCTTATAATTCACCCCTCCACTTT.

About this clone: The identical CDR3 is also encoded by other nucleotide sequences in the sample. The CDR3: CASSLGTSRSYEQYF. Here the CDR3 DNA reads TGCGCCAGCAGCTTAGGGACTAGCAGAAGCTACGAGCAGTACTTC. This chain links TRBV5-1 with TRBJ2-7; 9 nucleotides align to TRBD2. This CDR3 spans 15 amino acids. The V gene's germline CDR1 is SGHRS and CDR2 YFSETQ. The V segment lost 2 bases and the J segment 3 bases; nucleotides outside the gene matches: 6.

The chain joins TRBV7-9 to TRBJ1-3; 8 nucleotides match TRBD1. Germline CDR1 SEHNR, CDR2 FQNEAQ (reference sequence). This CDR3 region has 14 residues. The junction had 1 base not matched to a gene; V was cut back by 3 bases and J by 3 bases. The CDR3 DNA is TGTGCCAGCAGCTTGACAGGGGTTGGAAACACCATATATTTT. It is translated as CASSLTGVGNTIYF.

J is TRBJ1-2 and V is TRBV28; 9 bases map to TRBD1. Germline CDR1 reads MDHEN; CDR2 reads SYDVKM. J gave up 5 bases and V 5 bases, and 6 bases lay outside the gene matches. The CDR3 loop spans 14 amino acids. The CDR3 DNA is TGTGCCAGCAGTGCCCCCGGGACAGGGTATGGCTACACCTTC. Its translation is CASSAPGTGYGYTF.

V gene TRBV30 combines with J gene TRBJ1-1; 7 bases are shared with TRBD1. Germline trimming cut 4 bases from V and 2 bases from J; bases unmatched to any gene: 13. The germline gives CDR1 GTSNPN, CDR2 SVGIG (reference sequence). There are 16 residues in the CDR3. CDR3 loop: CAWTLSPGQRNTEAFF. The CDR3 nucleotides are TGTGCCTGGACCCTAAGTCCGGGACAGAGAAACACTGAAGCTTTCTTT.

On this clone itself: The same CDR3 also results from other DNA sequences found in this sample. The chain joins TRBV11-3 to TRBJ2-1; D might be TRBD2 (6 bases). The V gene's germline CDR1 is SGHNT and CDR2 YENEEA. The V and J ends lost 5 bases and 3 bases respectively, with 17 bases between them. The length of the CDR3 is 16 residues. The CDR3: CASSLAGTSFYNEQFF. In DNA form, the CDR3 reads TGTGCCAGCAGCCTGGCGGGGACTTCATTCTACAATGAGCAGTTCTTC.

This clone is a singleton in its sample. This CDR3 reads CATTSSGGAGETQYF. CDR3 nucleotide sequence: TGTGCCACCACCTCCTCCGGGGGGGCGGGTGAGACCCAGTACTTC. The chain combines TRBV5-4 with TRBJ2-5; 8 bases are shared with TRBD2. Germline V CDR1 and CDR2: SGHNT, YYREEE (reference sequence). V shed 9 bases and J 5 bases; nucleotides not matched to a gene: 15. The CDR3 contains 15 residues.

The chain couples TRBV28 to TRBJ2-5; maybe TRBD2 (5 bases). The CDR3 contains 14 residues. The V gene's germline CDR1 is MDHEN and CDR2 SYDVKM. Trimming removed 7 bases at V and 2 bases at J, with 14 bases between. This chain's CDR3 is CASTEEGKQETQYF. The CDR3 DNA is TGTGCCAGCACGGAAGAGGGTAAACAAGAGACCCAGTACTTC. The full variable domain, in which reference TRBV28 and TRBJ2-5 provide the parts outside the CDR3, is DVKVTQSSRYLVKRTGEKVFLECVQDMDHENMFWYRQDPGLGLRLIYFSYDVKMKEKGDIPEGYSVSREKKERFSLILESASTNQTSMYLCASTEEGKQETQYFGPGTRLLVL.

On this clone itself: The junction and the germline gene differ at one end; a read error may be behind it. The V and J genes are TRBV7-9 and TRBJ2-7; a weak D match, TRBD2 (5 bases). CDR1 and CDR2 from the germline V gene are SEHNR and FQNEAQ (reference sequence). CDR3 size: 14 residues. The CDR3 loop reads CSSSLGGRFDEQYF. CDR3 DNA sequence: TGTTCCAGCAGCTTAGGCGGGCGCTTCGACGAGCAGTACTTC. The full variable domain, rest sourced from reference TRBV7-9 and TRBJ2-7, is DTGVSQNPRHKITKRGQNVTFRCDPISEHNRLYWYRQTLGQGPEFLTYFQNEAQLEKSRLLSDRFSAERPKGSFSTLEIQRTEQGDSAMYLCSSSLGGRFDEQYFGPGTRLTVT.

The chain combines TRBV10-3 with TRBJ2-5; D may be TRBD1 (5 bases). The V gene lost 3 bases and the J gene lost 4 bases, with 6 bases spanning the gap. The germline V gene encodes CDR1 ENHRY and CDR2 SYGVKD. The CDR3 is 12 residues long. The DNA of the CDR3 is TGTGCCATCAGTGATAGGGGAGAGACCCAGTACTTC. Translating it yields CAISDRGETQYF.

CDR3 DNA: TGCAGCGTTGAAACAGGGGGCGGAGGGGTTTACACCTTC. Translated: CSVETGGGGVYTF. This chain joins TRBV29-1 and TRBJ1-2; 9 bases are a match to TRBD1. Germline values: CDR1 SQVTM, CDR2 ANQGSEA. V lost 2 bases to trimming and J lost 11 bases; unmatched junction nucleotides: 9. The CDR3 runs 13 residues.

The chain joins TRBV18 to TRBJ2-5; TRBD2 matches at 7 bases. Germline values: CDR1 KGHSH, CDR2 LQKENI. The trim removed 6 bases at V and 3 bases at J, leaving 10 bases unmatched. The CDR3 has 15 amino acids. Written as DNA, the CDR3 is TGTGCCAGCTCTACGTTTGCTGGGGGGGAAGAGACCCAGTACTTC. Translating it yields CASSTFAGGEETQYF.